These T cell receptor beta chains were read from a single sample in a study of OX40 agonist ivuxolimab in advanced cancers. Data came from immunoSEQ multiplex PCR; TCRdb stores just in-frame clones and leaves some out. The sample includes some 79,000 clones, 80% to 90% seen only once; the top ten take about 4%. The input for sequencing was CD4+ or CD8+ T cells sorted from blood, taken in a trial of the OX40 agonist ivuxolimab. These receptors all come from an adult with an advanced solid tumor such as melanoma, head and neck, liver or kidney cancer. Both conserved end residues are part of each CDR3. A D gene is named only where the DNA matches it firmly. Not all rows give a size; the values are once, few, many and, for expanded clones, a class.

D gene,V gene,J gene,clone size,CDR3 protein,CDR3 DNA
NA,TRBV7-9,TRBJ1-2,NA,CASSLVDSPGGYTF,TGTGCCAGCAGCTTAGTCGACAGCCCGGGAGGCTACACCTTC
NA,TRBV29-1,TRBJ2-3,NA,CSVDPREGGDTQYF,TGCAGCGTTGATCCCAGGGAAGGGGGAGATACGCAGTATTTT
NA,TRBV7-2,TRBJ2-5,NA,CASSFDMAQETQYF,TGTGCCAGCAGCTTTGATATGGCCCAAGAGACCCAGTACTTC
TRBD1,TRBV5-1,TRBJ2-5,few,CASSYFRDSLQQETQYF,TGCGCCAGCAGCTACTTCCGGGACAGCCTCCAACAAGAGACCCAGTACTTC
NA,TRBV18,TRBJ1-3,NA,CASSPPNSGNTIYF,TGTGCCAGCTCACCTCCCAACTCTGGAAACACCATATATTTT
NA,TRBV11-2,TRBJ2-1,NA,CASSFVGGTYNEQFF,TGTGCCAGCAGTTTCGTTGGCGGGACCTACAATGAGCAGTTCTTC
NA,TRBV6-5,TRBJ2-5,NA,CASSGQETQYF,TGTGCCAGCAGTGGGCAAGAGACCCAGTACTTC
NA,TRBV12-5,TRBJ2-2,NA,CASTTGDTGELFF,TGTGCTAGTACAACAGGTGACACCGGGGAGCTGTTTTTT
NA,TRBV30,TRBJ1-6,once,CAWSVVRGNSPLHF,TGTGCCTGGAGTGTTGTCAGGGGTAATTCACCCCTCCACTTT
TRBD2,TRBV28,TRBJ2-7,NA,CASILASGPYEQYF,TGTGCCAGCATCTTGGCTAGCGGACCCTACGAGCAGTACTTC
NA,TRBV18,TRBJ2-5,NA,CASSPAYREETQYF,TGTGCCAGCTCCCCCGCCTACAGGGAAGAGACCCAGTACTTC
NA,TRBV5-1,TRBJ2-5,NA,CATTSWGGQEETQYF,TGCGCCACCACCTCTTGGGGGGGGCAAGAAGAGACCCAGTACTTC
TRBD1,TRBV19,TRBJ2-5,NA,CASNKGRDRAFETQYF,TGTGCCAGTAACAAAGGCCGGGACAGGGCTTTTGAGACCCAGTACTTC
TRBD2,TRBV2,TRBJ2-3,NA,CASTPMVAGGSDTQYF,TGTGCCAGCACCCCCATGGTAGCGGGAGGCTCAGATACGCAGTATTTT
NA,TRBV19,TRBJ1-5,NA,CASSIGPHSTGNQPQHF,TGTGCCAGTAGTATTGGTCCCCACTCCACGGGCAATCAGCCCCAGCATTTT
TRBD1,TRBV6-6,TRBJ1-2,once,CASRLQGDGYGYTF,TGTGCCAGCAGGCTACAGGGGGATGGGTATGGCTACACCTTC
NA,TRBV4-1,TRBJ2-1,NA,CASSQKGLGDEQFF,TGCGCCAGCAGCCAGAAAGGATTGGGGGATGAGCAGTTCTTC
TRBD1,TRBV7-9,TRBJ2-1,NA,CAARGSSYNEQFF,TGTGCCGCCAGGGGGAGTTCCTACAATGAGCAGTTCTTC
TRBD2,TRBV7-9,TRBJ2-7,NA,CASSPGLAGAEQYF,TGTGCCAGCAGCCCCGGACTAGCGGGAGCCGAGCAGTACTTC
TRBD2,TRBV2,TRBJ2-1,NA,CASTEGSGRATEQFF,TGTGCCAGCACCGAAGGTAGCGGGAGGGCCACTGAGCAGTTCTTC
NA,TRBV10-1,TRBJ2-5,NA,CASSEQVQETQYF,TGCGCCAGCAGTGAACAGGTCCAAGAGACCCAGTACTTC
NA,TRBV4-2,TRBJ2-7,NA,CASSQVVASKQIYEQYF,TGTGCCAGCAGCCAAGTGGTTGCGAGTAAACAAATCTACGAGCAGTACTTC
NA,TRBV30,TRBJ2-3,NA,CAWRSGADTQYF,TGTGCCTGGAGATCCGGGGCAGATACGCAGTATTTT
TRBD2,TRBV19,TRBJ2-3,NA,CASKFGGRTDTQYF,TGTGCCAGTAAATTCGGCGGGAGGACAGATACGCAGTATTTT
NA,TRBV15,TRBJ2-1,NA,CATRPPANTYNEQFF,TGTGCCACCAGGCCCCCAGCGAACACCTACAATGAGCAGTTCTTC
TRBD2,TRBV5-4,TRBJ2-7,NA,CASSPTSGGTTYEQYF,TGTGCCAGCAGCCCCACTAGCGGGGGGACAACTTACGAGCAGTACTTC
TRBD2,TRBV10-2,TRBJ2-3,NA,CASSDNLAGPTDTQYF,TGCGCCAGCAGTGATAATCTAGCGGGGCCCACAGATACGCAGTATTTT
TRBD2,TRBV30,TRBJ2-3,NA,CAWTSGVSTDTQYF,TGTGCCTGGACTAGCGGGGTGAGCACAGATACGCAGTATTTT
TRBD2,TRBV6-5,TRBJ2-7,NA,CASPTSGSSYEQYF,TGTGCCAGCCCTACTAGCGGGAGTTCCTACGAGCAGTACTTC
NA,TRBV5-1,TRBJ2-1,NA,CASSLVVGYNEQFF,TGCGCCAGCAGCTTGGTAGTGGGTTACAATGAGCAGTTCTTC
NA,TRBV5-1,TRBJ2-5,NA,CASSWDVQETQYF,TGCGCCAGCAGCTGGGACGTTCAAGAGACCCAGTACTTC